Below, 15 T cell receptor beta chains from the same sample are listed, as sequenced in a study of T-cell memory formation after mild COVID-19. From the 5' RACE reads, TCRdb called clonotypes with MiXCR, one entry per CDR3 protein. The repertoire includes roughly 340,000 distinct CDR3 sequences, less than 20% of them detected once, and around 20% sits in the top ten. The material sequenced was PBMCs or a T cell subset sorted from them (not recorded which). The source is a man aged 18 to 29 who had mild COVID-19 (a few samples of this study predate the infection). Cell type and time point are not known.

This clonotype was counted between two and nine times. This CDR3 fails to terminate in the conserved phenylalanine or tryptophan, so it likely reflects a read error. DNA for the CDR3: TGTGCCAGCAGCCGGGTACACACCGGGGAGCTGTTTTAT. Translated, it gives CASSRVHTGELFY. The chain is built from TRBV7-2 and TRBJ2-2, with unresolved D. This CDR3 comprises 13 residues. In germline, CDR1 is SGHTA, CDR2 FQGNSA. V lost 5 bases to trimming and J lost 3 bases, with 7 bases between them.

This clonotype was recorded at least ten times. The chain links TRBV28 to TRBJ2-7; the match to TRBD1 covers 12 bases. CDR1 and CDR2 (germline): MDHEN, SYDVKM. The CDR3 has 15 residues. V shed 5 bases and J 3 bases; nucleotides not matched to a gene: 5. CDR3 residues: CASSEGTGGYYEQYV. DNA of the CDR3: TGTGCCAGCAGTGAAGGGACAGGGGGCTACTACGAGCAGTACGTC.

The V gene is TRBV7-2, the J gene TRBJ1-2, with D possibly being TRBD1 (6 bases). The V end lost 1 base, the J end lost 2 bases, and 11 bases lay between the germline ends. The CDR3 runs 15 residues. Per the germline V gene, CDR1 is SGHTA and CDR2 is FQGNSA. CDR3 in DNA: TGTGCCAGCAGCTTAGGCTACAGGGCGAACTATGGCTACACCTTC. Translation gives CASSLGYRANYGYTF. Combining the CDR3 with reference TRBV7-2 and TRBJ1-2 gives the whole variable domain GAGVSQSPSNKVTEKGKDVELRCDPISGHTALYWYRQSLGQGLEFLIYFQGNSAPDKSGLPSDRFSAERTGGSVSTLTIQRTQQEDSAVYLCASSLGYRANYGYTFGSGTRLTVV.

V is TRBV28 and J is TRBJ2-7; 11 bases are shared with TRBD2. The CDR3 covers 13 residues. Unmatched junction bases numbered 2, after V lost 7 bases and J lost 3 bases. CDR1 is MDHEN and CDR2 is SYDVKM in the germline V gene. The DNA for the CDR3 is TGTGCCAGCACAACTAGCGGGGGCTACGAGCAGTACGTC. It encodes CASTTSGGYEQYV.

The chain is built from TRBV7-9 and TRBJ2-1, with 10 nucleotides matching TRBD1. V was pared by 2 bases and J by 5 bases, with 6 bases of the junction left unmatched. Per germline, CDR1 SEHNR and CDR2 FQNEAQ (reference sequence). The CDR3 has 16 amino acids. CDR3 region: CASSLWSGQGDNEQFF. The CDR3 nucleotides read TGTGCCAGCAGCTTATGGTCCGGACAGGGGGACAATGAGCAGTTCTTC.

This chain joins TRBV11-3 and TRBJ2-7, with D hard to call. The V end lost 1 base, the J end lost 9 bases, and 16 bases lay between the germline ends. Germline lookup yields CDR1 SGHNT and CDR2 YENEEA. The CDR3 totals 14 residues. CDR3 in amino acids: CASSLGGSPGLQYF. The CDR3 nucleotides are TGTGCCAGCAGCTTAGGCGGCAGCCCCGGGTTGCAGTACTTC.

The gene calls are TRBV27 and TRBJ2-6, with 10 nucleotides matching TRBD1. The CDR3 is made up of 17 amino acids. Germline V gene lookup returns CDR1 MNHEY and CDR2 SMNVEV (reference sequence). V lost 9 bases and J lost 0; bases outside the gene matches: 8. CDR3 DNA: TGTGCCAGACTAGGGGACAGGGGCAACTCTGGGGCCAACGTCCTGACTTTC. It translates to CARLGDRGNSGANVLTF.

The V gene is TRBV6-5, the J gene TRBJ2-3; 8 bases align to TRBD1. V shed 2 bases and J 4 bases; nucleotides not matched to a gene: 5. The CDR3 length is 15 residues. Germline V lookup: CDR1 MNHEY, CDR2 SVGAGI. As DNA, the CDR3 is TGTGCCAGCAGTTACGCAGGGGGCATGGCAGATACGCAGTATTTT. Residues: CASSYAGGMADTQYF.

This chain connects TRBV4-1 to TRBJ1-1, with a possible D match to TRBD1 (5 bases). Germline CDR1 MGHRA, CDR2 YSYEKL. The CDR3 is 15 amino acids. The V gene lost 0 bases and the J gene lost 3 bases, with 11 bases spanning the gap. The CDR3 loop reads CASSQDRVEDTEAFF. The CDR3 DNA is TGCGCCAGCAGCCAAGACAGGGTGGAGGACACTGAAGCTTTCTTT.

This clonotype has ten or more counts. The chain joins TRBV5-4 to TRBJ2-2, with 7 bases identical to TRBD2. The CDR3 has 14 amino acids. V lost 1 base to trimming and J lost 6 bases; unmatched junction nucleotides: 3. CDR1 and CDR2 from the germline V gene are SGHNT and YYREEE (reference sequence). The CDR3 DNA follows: TGTGCCAGCAGCTTGAGCGGGGCGGCCGGGGAGCTGTTTTTT. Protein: CASSLSGAAGELFF.

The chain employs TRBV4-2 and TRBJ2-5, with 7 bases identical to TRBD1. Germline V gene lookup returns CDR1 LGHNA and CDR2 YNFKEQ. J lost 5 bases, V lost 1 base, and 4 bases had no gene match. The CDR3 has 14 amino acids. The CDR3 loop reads CASSQGDRGETQYF. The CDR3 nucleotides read TGTGCCAGCAGCCAAGGGGACAGAGGGGAGACCCAGTACTTC.

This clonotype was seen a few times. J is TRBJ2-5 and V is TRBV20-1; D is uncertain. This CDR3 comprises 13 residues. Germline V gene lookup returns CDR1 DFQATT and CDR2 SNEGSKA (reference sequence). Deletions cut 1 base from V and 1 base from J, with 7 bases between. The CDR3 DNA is TGCAGTGCTAGAGGCCTCAGCCAAGAGACCCAGTACTTC. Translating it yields CSARGLSQETQYF.

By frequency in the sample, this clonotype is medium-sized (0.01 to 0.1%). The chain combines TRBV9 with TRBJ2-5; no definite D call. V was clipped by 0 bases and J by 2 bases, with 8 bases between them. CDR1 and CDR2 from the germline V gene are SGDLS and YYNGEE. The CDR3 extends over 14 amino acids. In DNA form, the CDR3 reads TGTGCCAGCAGCGTAGCTAACAGTCAAGAGACCCAGTACTTC. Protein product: CASSVANSQETQYF.

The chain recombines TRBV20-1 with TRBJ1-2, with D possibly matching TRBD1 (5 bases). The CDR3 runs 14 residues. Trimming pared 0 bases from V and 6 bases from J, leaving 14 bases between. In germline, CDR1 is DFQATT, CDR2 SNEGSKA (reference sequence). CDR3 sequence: CSARDPRDLDGYTF. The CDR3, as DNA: TGCAGTGCTAGAGATCCCCGGGACTTGGATGGCTACACCTTC.

The CDR3 coding sequence is TGTGCCAGCAGCCCCTGGGGCGTCTACGAGCAGTACTTC. This encodes CASSPWGVYEQYF. V and J are TRBV6-2 or TRBV6-3 and TRBJ2-7; the D gene is possibly TRBD1 (5 bases). Germline CDR1 and CDR2: MNHEY and SVGEGT. V lost 6 bases to trimming and J lost 3 bases, with 12 bases between them. The CDR3 contains 13 residues.